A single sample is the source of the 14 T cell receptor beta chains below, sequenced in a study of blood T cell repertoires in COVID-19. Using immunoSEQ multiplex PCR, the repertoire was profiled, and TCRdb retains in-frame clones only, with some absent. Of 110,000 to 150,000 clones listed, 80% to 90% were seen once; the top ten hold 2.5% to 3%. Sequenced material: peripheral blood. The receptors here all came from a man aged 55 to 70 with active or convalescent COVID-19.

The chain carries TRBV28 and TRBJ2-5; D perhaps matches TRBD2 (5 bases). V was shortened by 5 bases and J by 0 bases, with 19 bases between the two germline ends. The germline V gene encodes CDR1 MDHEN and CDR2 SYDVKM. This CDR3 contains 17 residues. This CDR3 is CASSPLGGFGDQETQYF. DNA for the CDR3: TGTGCCAGCAGTCCCCTTGGCGGGTTCGGGGACCAAGAGACCCAGTACTTC.

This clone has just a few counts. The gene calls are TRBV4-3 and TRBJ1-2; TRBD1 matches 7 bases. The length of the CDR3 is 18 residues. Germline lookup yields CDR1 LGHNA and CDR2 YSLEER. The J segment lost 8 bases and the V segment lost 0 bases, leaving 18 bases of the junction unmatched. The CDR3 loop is CASSQDKSATGLIWGYTF. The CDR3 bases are TGCGCCAGCAGCCAAGATAAGTCGGCGACAGGGCTTATTTGGGGCTACACCTTC.

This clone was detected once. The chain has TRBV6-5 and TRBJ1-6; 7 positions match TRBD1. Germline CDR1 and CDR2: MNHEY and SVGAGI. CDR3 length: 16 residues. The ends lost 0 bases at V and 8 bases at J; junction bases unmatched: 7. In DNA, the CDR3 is TGTGCCAGCAGTTACTCGATTCGGACAGGCTATTCACCCCTCCACTTT. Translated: CASSYSIRTGYSPLHF.

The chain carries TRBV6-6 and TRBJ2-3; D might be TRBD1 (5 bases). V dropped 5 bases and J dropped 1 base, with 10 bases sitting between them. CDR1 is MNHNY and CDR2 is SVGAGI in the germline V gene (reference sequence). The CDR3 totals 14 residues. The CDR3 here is CASSGGQGTDTQYF. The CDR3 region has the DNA TGTGCCAGCAGTGGCGGACAAGGCACAGATACGCAGTATTTT.

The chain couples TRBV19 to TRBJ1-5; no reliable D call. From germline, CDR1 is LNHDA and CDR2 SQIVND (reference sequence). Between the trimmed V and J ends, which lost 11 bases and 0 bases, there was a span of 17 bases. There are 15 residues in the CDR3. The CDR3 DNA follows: TGTGCCGCAAACGCCGCAGGTGGTAGCAATCAGCCCCAGCATTTT. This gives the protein CAANAAGGSNQPQHF.

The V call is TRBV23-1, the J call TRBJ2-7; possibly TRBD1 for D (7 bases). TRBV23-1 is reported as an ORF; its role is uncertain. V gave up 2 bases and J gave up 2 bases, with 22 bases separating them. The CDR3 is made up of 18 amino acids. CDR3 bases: TGCGCCAGCAGTCAACCTCCCGGGGGACAGTCATCACCCTACGAGCAGTACTTC. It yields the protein CASSQPPGGQSSPYEQYF.

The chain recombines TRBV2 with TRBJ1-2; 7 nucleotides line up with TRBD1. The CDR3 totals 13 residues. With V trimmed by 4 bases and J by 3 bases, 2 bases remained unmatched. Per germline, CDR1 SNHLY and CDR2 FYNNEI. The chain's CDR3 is CASSVDRDYGYTF. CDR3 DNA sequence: TGTGCCAGCAGTGTAGACAGGGACTATGGCTACACCTTC.

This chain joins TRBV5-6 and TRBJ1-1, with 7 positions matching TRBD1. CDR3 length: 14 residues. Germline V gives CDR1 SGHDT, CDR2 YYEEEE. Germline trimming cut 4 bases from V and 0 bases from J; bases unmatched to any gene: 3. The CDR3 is CASSPGQMNTEAFF. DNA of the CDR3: TGTGCCAGCAGCCCGGGACAGATGAACACTGAAGCTTTCTTT.

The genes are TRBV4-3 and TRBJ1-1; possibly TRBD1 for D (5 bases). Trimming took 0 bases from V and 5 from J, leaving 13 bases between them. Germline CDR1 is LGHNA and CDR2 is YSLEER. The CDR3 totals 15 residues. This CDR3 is CASSQDGGGKTEAFF. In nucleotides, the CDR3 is TGCGCCAGCAGCCAAGATGGGGGGGGGAAGACTGAAGCTTTCTTT.

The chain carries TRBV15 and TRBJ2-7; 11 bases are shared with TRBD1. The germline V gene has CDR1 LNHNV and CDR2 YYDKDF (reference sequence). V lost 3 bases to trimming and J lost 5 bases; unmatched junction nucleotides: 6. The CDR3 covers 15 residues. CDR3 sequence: CATSRTPGQGDEQYF. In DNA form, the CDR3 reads TGTGCCACCAGCAGGACTCCGGGACAGGGGGACGAGCAGTACTTC.

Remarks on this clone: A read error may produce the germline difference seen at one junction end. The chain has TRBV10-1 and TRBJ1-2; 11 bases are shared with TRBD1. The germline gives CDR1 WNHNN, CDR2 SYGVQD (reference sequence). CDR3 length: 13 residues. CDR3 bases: TGCGCCAGCACCCCTACCACACGGACAGGGGGCCGGTTC. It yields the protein CASTPTTRTGGRF.

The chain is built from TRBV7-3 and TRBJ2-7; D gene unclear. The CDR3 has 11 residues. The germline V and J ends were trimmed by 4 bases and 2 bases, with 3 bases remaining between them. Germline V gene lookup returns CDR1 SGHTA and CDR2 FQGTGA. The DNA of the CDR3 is TGTGCCAGCAGCTGGCCCTACGAGCAGTACTTC. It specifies CASSWPYEQYF. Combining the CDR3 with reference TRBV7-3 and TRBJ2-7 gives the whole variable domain GAGVSQTPSNKVTEKGKYVELRCDPISGHTALYWYRQSLGQGPEFLIYFQGTGAADDSGLPNDRFFAVRPEGSVSTLKIQRTERGDSAVYLCASSWPYEQYFGPGTRLTVT.

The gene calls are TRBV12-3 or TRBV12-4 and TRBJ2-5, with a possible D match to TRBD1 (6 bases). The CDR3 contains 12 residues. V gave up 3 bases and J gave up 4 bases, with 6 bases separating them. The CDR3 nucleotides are TGTGCCAGCAGTTTCAGGGGAGAGACCCAGTACTTC. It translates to CASSFRGETQYF.

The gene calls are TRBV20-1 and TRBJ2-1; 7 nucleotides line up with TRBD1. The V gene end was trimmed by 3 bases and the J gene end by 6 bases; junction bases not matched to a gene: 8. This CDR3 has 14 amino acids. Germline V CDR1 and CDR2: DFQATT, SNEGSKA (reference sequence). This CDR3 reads CSASRQGRGNEQFF. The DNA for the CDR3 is TGCAGTGCTAGTCGACAGGGTCGGGGCAATGAGCAGTTCTTC.